Shown below are 32 T cell receptor beta chains from a single sample sequenced in a study of T-cell memory formation after mild COVID-19. TCRdb called the 5' RACE reads again in MiXCR, with one record for every CDR3 protein. The repertoire holds 150,000 to 200,000 distinct CDR3 sequences, with around 13% as singletons. Material: PBMCs or a T cell subset sorted from them (not recorded which). The receptors were sampled from an adult woman who had mild COVID-19 (a few samples of this study predate the infection). Cell type and time point are not known.

The chain employs TRBV7-6 and TRBJ2-5, with D perhaps TRBD2 (6 bases). This CDR3 contains 16 residues. Germline V gene sequence: CDR1 SGHVS, CDR2 FNYEAQ. V was trimmed by 1 base and J by 4 bases, leaving 16 bases between them. The DNA of the CDR3 is TGTGCCAGCAGCTTAGACCCCGGGAGTCAGCTAGAGACCCAGTACTTC. Translating gives CASSLDPGSQLETQYF.

This clonotype was picked up a small number of times. The V and J genes are TRBV12-3 or TRBV12-4 and TRBJ2-7; the D gene is possibly TRBD1 (6 bases). CDR3 size: 15 residues. Between the trimmed V and J ends, which lost 5 bases and 2 bases, there was a span of 16 bases. CDR3 residues: CASSISGTRTYEQYF. Here the CDR3 DNA reads TGTGCCAGCAGTATCTCCGGGACACGGACCTACGAGCAGTACTTC.

This CDR3 is CASVHTTSRETGTGELFF. DNA of the CDR3: TGTGCCAGCGTCCATACGACATCCCGAGAAACGGGCACCGGGGAGCTGTTTTTT. J is TRBJ2-2 and V is TRBV3-1; D is uncertain. The CDR3 covers 18 residues. Between the trimmed V and J ends, which lost 8 bases and 4 bases, there was a span of 26 bases. Germline CDR1 LGHDT, CDR2 YNNKEL (reference sequence).

This clonotype has more than one count but fewer than ten. The rearrangement links TRBV7-9 to TRBJ1-5, with unresolved D. This CDR3 comprises 13 residues. V lost 11 bases and J lost 0, with 11 bases in between. Germline CDR1 SEHNR, CDR2 FQNEAQ (reference sequence). DNA of the CDR3: TGTGCCCTCGCTGGAAATAGCAATCAGCCCCAGCATTTT. Protein sequence: CALAGNSNQPQHF.

CDR3 loop: CASSQPSGGANEQFF. DNA for the CDR3: TGCGCCAGCAGCCAACCTAGCGGGGGGGCTAACGAGCAGTTCTTC. The gene calls are TRBV5-1 and TRBJ2-1; 12 positions match TRBD2. The CDR3 is made up of 15 amino acids. Trimming removed 4 bases from V and 10 bases from J; junction bases left unmatched: 9. Germline V gives CDR1 SGHRS, CDR2 YFSETQ.

This clonotype was found a few times. V usage is TRBV2 and J usage is TRBJ2-3; D unresolved. The V gene lost 4 bases and the J gene lost 4 bases, with 6 bases spanning the gap. Germline loops: CDR1 SNHLY, CDR2 FYNNEI. This CDR3 has 12 residues. As DNA, the CDR3 is TGTGCCAGCAGTGGGTGGGCAGATACGCAGTATTTT. As protein: CASSGWADTQYF.

This clonotype was counted between two and nine times. The chain couples TRBV5-6 to TRBJ2-5, with D hard to call. The CDR3 runs to 15 residues. V lost 6 bases, J lost 5 bases, and 20 bases lay in between. Germline loops: CDR1 SGHDT, CDR2 YYEEEE. The CDR3 DNA sequence: TGTGCCAGCACCCCGGACCTCCTCCAAACGGAGACCCAGTACTTC. It encodes CASTPDLLQTETQYF.

This sequence joins TRBV11-2 and TRBJ2-3, with D perhaps matching TRBD1 (5 bases). Germline V gene data show CDR1 as SGHAT and CDR2 as FQNNGV. The CDR3 has 16 residues. The V gene lost 6 bases and the J gene lost 1 base, with 17 bases spanning the gap. CDR3 loop: CASRLRGILGTDTQYF. The CDR3 DNA follows: TGTGCCAGCAGATTAAGGGGAATTCTTGGCACAGATACGCAGTATTTT.

This clonotype was observed at least ten times. V is TRBV7-2 and J is TRBJ2-5; a possible D gene is TRBD1 (6 bases). CDR1 is SGHTA, CDR2 FQGNSA, per germline. CDR3 length equals 14 residues. V was shortened by 5 bases and J by 4 bases, with 14 bases between the two germline ends. The CDR3 nucleotides are TGTGCCAGCAGCCGTATACAGGGAGCAGAGACCCAGTACTTC. It encodes CASSRIQGAETQYF.

This clonotype has a handful of counts. The chain recombines TRBV9 with TRBJ2-5; D might be TRBD2 (5 bases). Germline loops: CDR1 SGDLS, CDR2 YYNGEE. V dropped 2 bases and J dropped 5 bases, with 10 bases sitting between them. The CDR3 has 13 amino acids. CDR3 DNA sequence: TGTGCCAGCAGCGTTGGGTCGGGGGAGACCCAGTACTTC. It encodes CASSVGSGETQYF.

For this clonotype: Given a much more abundant clone one base away, this may be a read error. The V gene is TRBV20-1, the J gene TRBJ1-1; D ambiguous. Germline V gene sequence: CDR1 DFQATT, CDR2 SNEGSKA (reference sequence). The length of the CDR3 is 13 residues. The V and J ends lost 1 base and 1 base respectively, with 7 bases between them. The CDR3 sequence: CSARVWANTEAFF. CDR3 bases: TGCAGTGCTAGAGTTTGGGCGAACACTGAAGCTTTCTTT.

This chain connects TRBV7-6 to TRBJ1-5, with a tentative D call TRBD1 (6 bases). Deletions cut 0 bases from V and 2 bases from J, with 17 bases between. Germline values: CDR1 SGHVS, CDR2 FNYEAQ. This CDR3 has 18 amino acids. DNA of the CDR3: TGTGCCAGCAGCTTAGCATTAGGGGGTATGACAGGCAATCAGCCCCAGCATTTT. Translating gives CASSLALGGMTGNQPQHF. Combining the CDR3 with reference TRBV7-6 and TRBJ1-5 gives the whole variable domain GAGVSQSPRYKVTKRGQDVALRCDPISGHVSLYWYRQALGQGPEFLTYFNYEAQQDKSGLPNDRFSAERPEGSISTLTIQRTEQRDSAMYRCASSLALGGMTGNQPQHFGDGTRLSIL.

This clonotype was counted at least ten times. This sequence joins TRBV12-3 or TRBV12-4 and TRBJ2-1, with 7 bases matching TRBD2. The V gene end was trimmed by 7 bases and the J gene end by 6 bases; junction bases not matched to a gene: 9. The CDR3 runs to 14 residues. CDR3 coding DNA: TGTGCCAGCACCCAACGGGGAGGGGTCAATGAGCAGTTCTTC. Residues: CASTQRGGVNEQFF.

The chain recombines TRBV25-1 with TRBJ2-3; D might be TRBD1 (5 bases). The germline V gene encodes CDR1 MGHDK and CDR2 SYGVNS. Trimming cost V 1 base and J 5 bases, with 7 bases left between them. The CDR3 loop spans 13 amino acids. The chain's CDR3 is CASSESGLDTQYF. The CDR3 DNA reads TGTGCCAGCAGTGAATCAGGGTTAGATACGCAGTATTTT.

This chain connects TRBV27 to TRBJ2-3, with D perhaps matching TRBD1 or TRBD2 (6 bases each). CDR3 size: 15 residues. Germline values: CDR1 MNHEY, CDR2 SMNVEV (reference sequence). Trimming cost V 3 bases and J 5 bases, with 15 bases left between them. CDR3 nucleotide sequence: TGTGCCAGCAGTTTGCGAGGGGGGTCAATAGATACGCAGTATTTT. Its protein product is CASSLRGGSIDTQYF.

The chain employs TRBV20-1 and TRBJ2-2; D may be TRBD2 (7 bases). Germline CDR1 is DFQATT and CDR2 is SNEGSKA (reference sequence). The CDR3 is made up of 14 amino acids. V was pared by 4 bases and J by 0 bases, with 9 bases between. The CDR3 region has the DNA TGCAGTGCTAACGGGGGGCCGAACACCGGGGAGCTGTTTTTT. Protein product: CSANGGPNTGELFF.

This clonotype has ten or more counts. V usage is TRBV7-9 and J usage is TRBJ2-1; tentative D call: TRBD2 (5 bases). The ends were cut back, 1 base at V and 9 bases at J, with 7 bases in the middle. This CDR3 has 12 amino acids. Germline CDR1 reads SEHNR; CDR2 reads FQNEAQ (reference sequence). CDR3: CASSLGAGEQFF. DNA of the CDR3: TGTGCCAGCAGCTTAGGTGCGGGTGAGCAGTTCTTC.

The DNA of the CDR3 is TGTGCCAGCAGCTTATGGGGAGACAGGTTCCCTTCAACTAATGAAAAACTGTTTTTT. Encoded protein: CASSLWGDRFPSTNEKLFF. The rearrangement links TRBV7-9 to TRBJ1-4; D may be TRBD1 (6 bases). Germline V CDR1 and CDR2: SEHNR, FQNEAQ (reference sequence). Trimming cost V 2 bases and J 0 bases, with 19 bases left between them. This CDR3 has 19 amino acids.

The chain uses TRBV7-9 and TRBJ2-1; TRBD1 aligns across 8 bases. After removal of 6 bases from V and 3 bases from J, the junction contained 7 bases not matched to a gene. This CDR3 has 15 residues. Germline V gives CDR1 SEHNR, CDR2 FQNEAQ (reference sequence). The CDR3 spells CASRIMDRVYNEQFF. CDR3 sequence (DNA): TGTGCCAGCAGGATCATGGACAGGGTCTACAATGAGCAGTTCTTC.

This clonotype was picked up a small number of times. V usage is TRBV6-5 and J usage is TRBJ2-2, with 7 bases lining up with TRBD1. The CDR3 extends over 15 amino acids. The V segment lost 4 bases and the J segment 3 bases; nucleotides outside the gene matches: 5. Germline CDR1 and CDR2: MNHEY and SVGAGI. The CDR3 loop is CASSLGGQYTGELFF. The DNA for the CDR3 is TGTGCCAGCAGTTTAGGGGGACAGTACACCGGGGAGCTGTTTTTT.

V gene TRBV23-1 combines with J gene TRBJ2-1, with 10 bases fitting TRBD2. TRBV23-1 is marked as an open reading frame, function uncertain. V trimming: 1 base; J trimming: 0 bases; junction bases outside the gene matches: 3. This CDR3 is 17 amino acids long. This CDR3 is CASSQYPSGSSYNEQFF. The CDR3 nucleotides read TGCGCCAGCAGTCAATACCCTAGCGGGAGCTCCTACAATGAGCAGTTCTTC.

This clonotype was recorded a few times. V usage is TRBV12-3 or TRBV12-4 and J usage is TRBJ2-7; D not certain. There are 11 residues in the CDR3. Trimming left V 3 bases short and J 7 bases short, with 7 bases between. The CDR3 DNA sequence: TGTGCCAGCAGTTTCTCCCGGGAGCAGTACTTC. Translation: CASSFSREQYF.

This chain links TRBV9 with TRBJ1-2; TRBD1 matches 8 bases. Germline V CDR1 and CDR2: SGDLS, YYNGEE. The CDR3 contains 14 residues. Unmatched junction bases numbered 6, after V lost 4 bases and J lost 4 bases. Here the CDR3 reads CASSTRTGTYGYTF. Here the CDR3 DNA reads TGTGCCAGCAGCACCAGGACAGGGACCTATGGCTACACCTTC.

This chain joins TRBV5-6 and TRBJ2-1; D uncertain. V gave up 0 bases and J gave up 4 bases, with 5 bases separating them. The CDR3 is made up of 13 amino acids. Per the germline V gene, CDR1 is SGHDT and CDR2 is YYEEEE. The CDR3 DNA is TGTGCCAGCAGCTTGGTAGATTACAATGAGCAGTTCTTC. Translating gives CASSLVDYNEQFF.

This clonotype was seen only a few times. The chain couples TRBV5-1 to TRBJ2-3; 10 bases fit TRBD2. V was pared by 0 bases and J by 3 bases, with 4 bases of the junction left unmatched. There are 16 residues in the CDR3. Germline CDR1 reads SGHRS; CDR2 reads YFSETQ. CDR3: CASSLDSGGATDTQYF. The CDR3 DNA reads as TGCGCCAGCAGCTTGGACAGCGGGGGGGCAACAGATACGCAGTATTTT.

The V and J genes are TRBV12-3 or TRBV12-4 and TRBJ2-2; tentative D call: TRBD1 (5 bases). The CDR3 consists of 14 residues. The germline V and J ends were trimmed by 1 base and 6 bases, with 9 bases remaining between them. CDR3 in amino acids: CASSLVPGPGELFF. The CDR3 coding sequence is TGTGCCAGCAGTTTAGTACCAGGGCCCGGGGAGCTGTTTTTT.

This clonotype was picked up a small number of times. V and J are TRBV6-5 and TRBJ1-2, with D unclear. V gave up 0 bases and J gave up 8 bases, with 10 bases separating them. Germline loops: CDR1 MNHEY, CDR2 SVGAGI. The CDR3 is made up of 13 amino acids. CDR3 sequence reads: CASSYSMGGGYTF. The CDR3 DNA sequence: TGTGCCAGCAGTTACTCGATGGGCGGGGGCTACACCTTC.

The rearrangement uses TRBV11-3 and TRBJ2-7; D remains unclear. Germline values: CDR1 SGHNT, CDR2 YENEEA. The CDR3 length is 12 residues. V was clipped by 5 bases and J by 3 bases, with 8 bases between them. CDR3 sequence (DNA): TGTGCCAGCAGCCGTGAGGACTACGAGCAGTACTTC. Protein: CASSREDYEQYF.

This sequence joins TRBV7-7 and TRBJ1-1; D possibly corresponds to TRBD1 (5 bases). The germline gives CDR1 SSHAT, CDR2 FNYEAQ (reference sequence). Deletions cut 3 bases from V and 6 bases from J, with 17 bases between. This CDR3 is built from 15 residues. Here the CDR3 DNA reads TGTGCCAGCAGCTTCCCCTCGCAGGGCCCCCCTGAAGCTTTCTTT. This encodes CASSFPSQGPPEAFF.

This clonotype was detected a few times. The CDR3 nucleotides are TGTGCCAGCAGCCCCAAAGCTCCCTACGAGCAGTACTTC. It translates to CASSPKAPYEQYF. V usage is TRBV7-9 and J usage is TRBJ2-7; no clear D gene. V lost 5 bases and J 2 bases, leaving 10 bases between the germline ends. The CDR3 contains 13 residues. Germline CDR1 reads SEHNR; CDR2 reads FQNEAQ (reference sequence).

This clonotype was seen more than once but under ten times. The V and J genes are TRBV7-9 and TRBJ2-7; D not resolved. This CDR3 has 14 residues. Trimming shortened V by 5 bases and J by 2 bases, and 13 bases separated the two germline ends. From germline, CDR1 is SEHNR and CDR2 FQNEAQ (reference sequence). The DNA of the CDR3 is TGTGCCAGCAGCCCGAGACACGACCCCTACGAGCAGTACTTC. It encodes CASSPRHDPYEQYF.

The V and J genes are TRBV3-1 and TRBJ2-3, with TRBD2 matching over 11 bases. This CDR3 contains 17 residues. V trimming: 5 bases; J trimming: 6 bases; junction bases outside the gene matches: 13. Germline CDR1 reads LGHDT; CDR2 reads YNNKEL (reference sequence). The CDR3: CASSWYRASGGYDTQYF. Here the CDR3 DNA reads TGTGCCAGCAGCTGGTATCGGGCTAGCGGGGGGTACGATACGCAGTATTTT.